This TCR beta chain was retrieved from a study of blood T cell repertoires in COVID-19. Using immunoSEQ multiplex PCR, the repertoire was profiled, and TCRdb retains in-frame clones only, with some absent. The sample records roughly 75,000 clones, roughly 90% being singletons. The CDR3 length is 14 residues. Per the germline V gene, CDR1 is SEHNR and CDR2 is FQNEAQ (reference sequence). V trimming: 1 base; J trimming: 8 bases; junction bases outside the gene matches: 4. The specimen sequenced was peripheral blood. The gene calls are TRBV7-9 and TRBJ1-4, with 7 bases that match TRBD1. The clonotype was recovered from a human donor in a cohort sampled during active COVID-19. CDR3 sequence: CASSLEQGYEKLFF. The DNA for the CDR3 is TGTGCCAGCAGCTTAGAACAGGGGTACGAAAAACTGTTTTTT.